These T cell receptor beta chains were read from a single sample in a study of blood T cell repertoires in COVID-19. Method: immunoSEQ multiplex PCR; TCRdb's copy keeps in-frame clones and lacks some. The sample lists around 260,000 clones, about 91% occurring once. Sequencing was performed on peripheral blood. These receptors all stem from a young adult with COVID-19, enrolled during active disease. The CDR3 runs from the conserved cysteine through the conserved F or W. Fields, in order: J gene, D gene, V gene, clone size, CDR3 protein, CDR3 DNA. A D gene is named only where the DNA matches it firmly. Clone size is stated in some rows and not others, as once, few, many or a class when expanded.

j_call: TRBJ2-6
d_call: NA
v_call: TRBV7-3
clone_size: NA
cdr3_aa: CASSLNRAGANVLTF
cdr3_nt: TGTGCCAGCAGCTTAAATAGAGCTGGGGCCAACGTCCTGACTTTC

j_call: TRBJ2-3
d_call: TRBD1
v_call: TRBV20-1
clone_size: few
cdr3_aa: CSATIAGTGDF
cdr3_nt: TGCAGTGCTACCATCGCCGGGACAGGGGATTTT

j_call: TRBJ2-1
d_call: NA
v_call: TRBV4-2
clone_size: NA
cdr3_aa: CASSQSRGYNEQFF
cdr3_nt: TGTGCCAGCAGCCAAAGCAGGGGATACAATGAGCAGTTCTTC

j_call: TRBJ2-7
d_call: TRBD2
v_call: TRBV29-1
clone_size: NA
cdr3_aa: CSVPRLADSYEQYF
cdr3_nt: TGCAGCGTTCCCCGACTAGCGGACTCCTACGAGCAGTACTTC

j_call: TRBJ2-1
d_call: TRBD2
v_call: TRBV9
clone_size: NA
cdr3_aa: CASSERTSESSYNEQFF
cdr3_nt: TGTGCCAGCAGCGAAAGGACTAGCGAGAGCTCCTACAATGAGCAGTTCTTC

j_call: TRBJ2-3
d_call: NA
v_call: TRBV6-6
clone_size: once
cdr3_aa: CASNSRAASTDTQYF
cdr3_nt: TGTGCCAGCAACTCGCGAGCGGCTAGCACAGATACGCAGTATTTT

j_call: TRBJ1-5
d_call: NA
v_call: TRBV28
clone_size: NA
cdr3_aa: CASRRIGVEGQPQHF
cdr3_nt: TGTGCCAGCAGACGAATTGGGGTTGAGGGACAGCCCCAGCATTTT

j_call: TRBJ2-1
d_call: TRBD1
v_call: TRBV6-4
clone_size: NA
cdr3_aa: CASSVGTGDGNEQFF
cdr3_nt: TGTGCCAGCAGTGTCGGGACAGGGGATGGTAATGAGCAGTTCTTC

j_call: TRBJ2-2
d_call: NA
v_call: TRBV21-1
clone_size: NA
cdr3_aa: CASRTGGRHTGELFF
cdr3_nt: TGTGCCAGCCGGACAGGGGGCAGGCACACCGGGGAGCTGTTTTTT

j_call: TRBJ1-1
d_call: TRBD1
v_call: TRBV6-5
clone_size: NA
cdr3_aa: CASRTQDRRIDEAFF
cdr3_nt: TGTGCCAGCAGAACACAGGACAGGAGGATAGATGAAGCTTTCTTT

j_call: TRBJ2-2
d_call: TRBD2
v_call: TRBV3-1/TRBV3-2
clone_size: NA
cdr3_aa: CASSHAAGRARYTGELFF
cdr3_nt: TGTGCCAGCAGCCATGCAGCCGGGAGGGCGCGATACACCGGGGAGCTGTTTTTT

j_call: TRBJ1-1
d_call: NA
v_call: TRBV29-1
clone_size: once
cdr3_aa: CSVEQFMNTEAFF
cdr3_nt: TGCAGCGTTGAACAGTTCATGAACACTGAAGCTTTCTTT

j_call: TRBJ1-1
d_call: NA
v_call: TRBV18
clone_size: NA
cdr3_aa: CASSPIIVKQGRNTEAFF
cdr3_nt: TGTGCCAGCTCACCCATAATCGTTAAACAGGGAAGAAACACTGAAGCTTTCTTT

j_call: TRBJ2-1
d_call: NA
v_call: TRBV7-9
clone_size: NA
cdr3_aa: CASSAPGGGQFF
cdr3_nt: TGTGCCAGCAGCGCCCCCGGCGGCGGGCAGTTCTTC

j_call: TRBJ1-6
d_call: NA
v_call: TRBV12-2
clone_size: NA
cdr3_aa: CASRLPYNSPLHF
cdr3_nt: TGTGCAAGTCGCCTCCCCTATAATTCACCCCTCCACTTT

j_call: TRBJ2-3
d_call: TRBD2
v_call: TRBV7-2
clone_size: NA
cdr3_aa: CASSSWAGVPDTQYF
cdr3_nt: TGTGCCAGCAGCTCTTGGGCGGGAGTTCCAGATACGCAGTATTTT

j_call: TRBJ2-7
d_call: NA
v_call: TRBV27
clone_size: NA
cdr3_aa: CASSLSEDPPFYEQYF
cdr3_nt: TGTGCCAGCAGTTTATCGGAGGACCCTCCTTTCTACGAGCAGTACTTC

j_call: TRBJ1-2
d_call: NA
v_call: TRBV5-1
clone_size: NA
cdr3_aa: CASSLGTGNGYTF
cdr3_nt: TGCGCCAGCAGCTTGGGTACAGGGAATGGCTACACCTTC

j_call: TRBJ2-5
d_call: NA
v_call: TRBV5-6
clone_size: NA
cdr3_aa: CASSFTRYQETQYF
cdr3_nt: TGTGCCAGCAGCTTCACCCGGTACCAAGAGACCCAGTACTTC

j_call: TRBJ1-2
d_call: TRBD1
v_call: TRBV2
clone_size: NA
cdr3_aa: CASSMGQGNYGYTF
cdr3_nt: TGTGCCAGCAGCATGGGACAGGGTAACTATGGCTACACCTTC

j_call: TRBJ1-5
d_call: TRBD1
v_call: TRBV12-5
clone_size: NA
cdr3_aa: CASATGQGNQPQHF
cdr3_nt: TGTGCTAGTGCCACCGGACAGGGAAATCAGCCCCAGCATTTT

j_call: TRBJ1-1
d_call: NA
v_call: TRBV5-3
clone_size: NA
cdr3_aa: CARSDRTVKSKNTEAFF
cdr3_nt: TGTGCCAGAAGTGATAGGACAGTTAAGTCAAAAAACACTGAAGCTTTCTTT

j_call: TRBJ2-7
d_call: TRBD1
v_call: TRBV19
clone_size: NA
cdr3_aa: CASGTAEPSEQYF
cdr3_nt: TGTGCCAGCGGGACAGCGGAACCTTCCGAGCAGTACTTC

j_call: TRBJ1-1
d_call: TRBD1
v_call: TRBV19
clone_size: NA
cdr3_aa: CASSIAYAGGTLNTEAFF
cdr3_nt: TGTGCCAGTAGTATAGCCTACGCAGGGGGCACTTTGAACACTGAAGCTTTCTTT

j_call: TRBJ2-1
d_call: NA
v_call: TRBV5-6
clone_size: NA
cdr3_aa: CASSSFNEQFF
cdr3_nt: TGTGCCAGCAGCTCTTTTAATGAGCAGTTCTTC

j_call: TRBJ1-4
d_call: TRBD1
v_call: TRBV10-3
clone_size: NA
cdr3_aa: CAIRTGLNEKLFF
cdr3_nt: TGTGCCATCAGGACAGGGTTAAATGAAAAACTGTTTTTT

j_call: TRBJ1-5
d_call: NA
v_call: TRBV12-3/TRBV12-4
clone_size: NA
cdr3_aa: CASSPYSNQPQHF
cdr3_nt: TGTGCCAGCAGCCCCTATAGCAATCAGCCCCAGCATTTT

j_call: TRBJ2-1
d_call: NA
v_call: TRBV6-5
clone_size: once
cdr3_aa: CASSLSRHEQFF
cdr3_nt: TGTGCCAGCAGCCTAAGCCGCCATGAGCAGTTCTTC

j_call: TRBJ2-1
d_call: NA
v_call: TRBV18
clone_size: NA
cdr3_aa: CASSPSGTYNEQFF
cdr3_nt: TGTGCCAGCTCACCTAGCGGAACCTACAATGAGCAGTTCTTC

j_call: TRBJ2-1
d_call: TRBD2
v_call: TRBV9
clone_size: NA
cdr3_aa: CASSVAGLAYNEQFF
cdr3_nt: TGTGCCAGCAGCGTAGCGGGACTAGCGTACAATGAGCAGTTCTTC

j_call: TRBJ1-2
d_call: TRBD1
v_call: TRBV29-1
clone_size: NA
cdr3_aa: CSVEGLQGIANYGYTF
cdr3_nt: TGCAGCGTCGAGGGTCTACAGGGGATAGCTAACTATGGCTACACCTTC

j_call: TRBJ1-1
d_call: TRBD1
v_call: TRBV19
clone_size: NA
cdr3_aa: CASSPKPRTGRTRWNTEAFF
cdr3_nt: TGTGCCAGTAGCCCAAAACCCCGGACAGGGCGTACCCGGTGGAACACTGAAGCTTTCTTT

j_call: TRBJ2-7
d_call: NA
v_call: TRBV27
clone_size: NA
cdr3_aa: CASSPGHNYEQYF
cdr3_nt: TGTGCCAGCAGTCCGGGACACAACTACGAGCAGTACTTC

j_call: TRBJ2-1
d_call: TRBD2
v_call: TRBV7-9
clone_size: NA
cdr3_aa: CASSPTSGRRQFF
cdr3_nt: TGTGCCAGCAGCCCTACTAGCGGGAGGCGGCAGTTCTTC

j_call: TRBJ2-2
d_call: TRBD2
v_call: TRBV27
clone_size: NA
cdr3_aa: CASSPGLAGNTGELFF
cdr3_nt: TGTGCCAGCAGTCCCGGACTAGCGGGGAACACCGGGGAGCTGTTTTTT

j_call: TRBJ2-2
d_call: TRBD2
v_call: TRBV9
clone_size: NA
cdr3_aa: CASSVPGLAGGNTGELFF
cdr3_nt: TGTGCCAGCAGCGTCCCGGGACTAGCGGGAGGGAACACCGGGGAGCTGTTTTTT

j_call: TRBJ2-1
d_call: TRBD2
v_call: TRBV9
clone_size: NA
cdr3_aa: CASSSGLAGKFGEQFF
cdr3_nt: TGTGCCAGCAGCTCGGGACTAGCGGGAAAATTTGGTGAGCAGTTCTTC

j_call: TRBJ1-2
d_call: NA
v_call: TRBV4-1
clone_size: NA
cdr3_aa: CASSQDAGARGYTF
cdr3_nt: TGCGCCAGCAGCCAAGATGCGGGCGCGAGAGGCTACACCTTC

j_call: TRBJ2-3
d_call: TRBD2
v_call: TRBV9
clone_size: NA
cdr3_aa: CASSVDELAGTDTQYF
cdr3_nt: TGTGCCAGCAGCGTAGACGAGCTAGCGGGCACAGATACGCAGTATTTT